Presented here are 15 T cell receptor beta chains from one specimen sequenced in a study of PD-1 and CTLA-4 blockade in melanoma. TCRdb keeps only in-frame clones here, not all; method: immunoSEQ multiplex PCR. The data hold about 16,000 clones, with about 73% observed a single time. The sample here was CD8+ T cells from peripheral blood, taken from a patient given anti-PD-1 treatment. The receptors here all came from a human donor with melanoma.

This clone is judged medium-sized. The chain carries TRBV5-5 and TRBJ2-1; no definite D call. V was clipped by 4 bases and J by 0 bases, with 11 bases between them. Germline assignment: CDR1 SGHKS and CDR2 YYEKEE (reference sequence). The CDR3 is made up of 15 amino acids. The CDR3 is CASSARSTSYNEQFF. The CDR3 bases are TGTGCCAGCAGCGCCAGGAGTACCTCCTACAATGAGCAGTTCTTC.

V and J are TRBV13 and TRBJ2-5; D is ambiguous. With 1 base removed from V and 4 bases from J, the gap between germline ends came to 4 bases. Germline loops: CDR1 PRHDT, CDR2 FYEKMQ (reference sequence). The CDR3 sequence is 12 residues long. Here the CDR3 reads CASSLEAETQYF. In DNA form, the CDR3 reads TGTGCCAGCAGCTTAGAGGCAGAGACCCAGTACTTC.

The V and J genes are TRBV14 and TRBJ1-3; perhaps TRBD1 as D (5 bases). CDR1 is SGHDN, CDR2 FVKESK, per germline. The CDR3 is 14 residues long. V shed 6 bases and J shed 4 bases, with 13 bases lying between them. The DNA of the CDR3 is TGTGCCAGCAGAAGGGGACCGCGAGGAAACACCATATATTTT. It translates to CASRRGPRGNTIYF.

The chain couples TRBV5-6 to TRBJ2-3; D tentatively fits TRBD1 or TRBD2 (5 bases each). The germline V gene has CDR1 SGHDT and CDR2 YYEEEE. V lost 4 bases, J lost 2 bases, and 17 bases lay in between. The CDR3 length is 16 residues. In DNA, the CDR3 is TGTGCCAGCAGCCCGGGGCCTGACTATCACACAGATACGCAGTATTTT. Protein sequence: CASSPGPDYHTDTQYF.

CDR3 in DNA: TGTGCCAGCAGCGGAACCCCCGGGACACACTACGAGCAGTACTTC. It codes for CASSGTPGTHYEQYF. This chain joins TRBV3-1 (or the pseudogene TRBV3-2) and TRBJ2-7; D possibly corresponds to TRBD1 (6 bases). The CDR3 sequence is 15 residues long. In germline, CDR1 is LGHDT, CDR2 YNNKEL (reference sequence). V was clipped by 5 bases and J by 3 bases, with 17 bases between them.

This rearrangement joins TRBV7-2 to TRBJ1-1; D uncertain. CDR1 SGHTA and CDR2 FQGNSA come from the germline V gene. Trimming cost V 5 bases and J 1 base, with 8 bases left between them. The CDR3 loop spans 13 amino acids. The CDR3 nucleotides are TGTGCCAGCAGCCATGAGGGGAACACTGAAGCTTTCTTT. Its translation: CASSHEGNTEAFF.

This clone has only a few counts. V and J are TRBV19 and TRBJ1-3; a weak D match, TRBD1 (5 bases). CDR1 and CDR2 from the germline V gene are LNHDA and SQIVND (reference sequence). Trimming took 3 bases from V and 5 from J, leaving 8 bases between them. CDR3 length equals 13 residues. The CDR3 is CASSMTERNTIYF. The CDR3 DNA reads as TGTGCCAGTAGTATGACAGAGCGAAACACCATATATTTT.

This clone has just a few counts. The genes are TRBV4-1 and TRBJ1-5; the D is unclear. Trimming pared 5 bases from V and 4 bases from J, leaving 9 bases between. This CDR3 contains 13 residues. CDR1 is MGHRA and CDR2 is YSYEKL in the germline V gene. Here the CDR3 DNA reads TGCGCCAGCAGCTTTGGAACGAATCAGCCCCAGCATTTT. It codes for CASSFGTNQPQHF.

V is TRBV27 and J is TRBJ1-1; D gene ambiguous. With 4 bases removed from V and 5 bases from J, the gap between germline ends came to 14 bases. The CDR3 is made up of 14 amino acids. Germline CDR1 and CDR2: MNHEY and SMNVEV (reference sequence). The CDR3 is CASSWSSGATEAFF. For the CDR3, the DNA is TGTGCCAGCAGTTGGTCATCAGGCGCGACTGAAGCTTTCTTT.

V and J are TRBV5-6 and TRBJ1-1; D gene ambiguous. Deletions cut 0 bases from V and 8 bases from J, with 11 bases between. Germline V lookup: CDR1 SGHDT, CDR2 YYEEEE. There are 13 residues in the CDR3. The CDR3 DNA reads TGTGCCAGCAGCTTGGGGGGTCTCTCCGAAGCTTTCTTT. Translated: CASSLGGLSEAFF.

This clone showed up just a few times. The genes are TRBV5-4 and TRBJ1-4, with 9 bases matching TRBD1. CDR1 SGHNT and CDR2 YYREEE come from the germline V gene (reference sequence). J was trimmed by 6 bases and V by 4 bases; bases with no gene match: 7. The CDR3 contains 15 residues. As DNA, the CDR3 is TGTGCCAGCAGCGCGACCGGGACAGGGTATGAAAAACTGTTTTTT. Translated: CASSATGTGYEKLFF. The full variable domain, rest sourced from reference TRBV5-4 and TRBJ1-4, is ETGVTQSPTHLIKTRGQQVTLRCSSQSGHNTVSWYQQALGQGPQFIFQYYREEENGRGNFPPRFSGLQFPNYSSELNVNALELDDSALYLCASSATGTGYEKLFFGSGTQLSVL.

This clone has just one count. The chain employs TRBV10-1 and TRBJ2-3, with D perhaps matching TRBD1 (5 bases). This CDR3 comprises 15 residues. Trimming cost V 2 bases and J 6 bases, with 15 bases left between them. CDR1 and CDR2 from the germline V gene are WNHNN and SYGVQD (reference sequence). The CDR3 sequence is CASSERGTGVDTQYF. The CDR3 region has the DNA TGCGCCAGCAGTGAGAGGGGCACTGGTGTGGATACGCAGTATTTT.

This sequence joins TRBV11-2 and TRBJ1-2; perhaps TRBD1 as D (5 bases). This CDR3 spans 18 amino acids. Trimming took off 1 base at V and 2 bases at J, with 20 bases between the two ends. The germline CDR1 and CDR2 sequences are SGHAT and FQNNGV. The CDR3 region has the DNA TGTGCCAGCAGCTTAGCCCCCCCGGACACCGCGGGAAACTATGGCTACACCTTC. Protein product: CASSLAPPDTAGNYGYTF. Drawing the rest from reference TRBV11-2 and TRBJ1-2, the complete variable domain is EAGVAQSPRYKIIEKRQSVAFWCNPISGHATLYWYQQILGQGPKLLIQFQNNGVVDDSQLPKDRFSAERLKGVDSTLKIQPAKLEDSAVYLCASSLAPPDTAGNYGYTFGSGTRLTVV.

The J gene is TRBJ2-5, the V gene TRBV2, with TRBD1 matching 8 bases. The CDR3 spans 17 residues. Trimming took 4 bases from V and 0 from J; bases not matched to a gene: 10. The germline V gene encodes CDR1 SNHLY and CDR2 FYNNEI. CDR3 coding DNA: TGTGCCAGCAGTGTGGACCGGGACAGGCGGTACCAAGAGACCCAGTACTTC. Translated, it gives CASSVDRDRRYQETQYF.

Only a few counts were recorded for this clone. V is TRBV10-3 and J is TRBJ2-3; the match to TRBD2 covers 7 bases. The CDR3 consists of 15 residues. Germline V gene sequence: CDR1 ENHRY, CDR2 SYGVKD. J lost 4 bases, V lost 0 bases, and 4 bases had no gene match. CDR3 DNA sequence: TGTGCCATCAGTGAGTCGGGGGAGGGCCCAGATACGCAGTATTTT. Its protein product is CAISESGEGPDTQYF.